One T cell receptor (beta chain) is described in this entry. The CDR3 runs 17 residues. Losses at the gene ends were 1 base for V and 4 bases for J; bases not matched to a gene: 13. The germline V gene encodes CDR1 LGHDT and CDR2 YNNKEL (reference sequence). Participants were aged about 18 to 89 years, lived in 24 US areas, and enrolled virtually. Clinical history as reported by participants underpinned cohort assignment. These data come from a study of blood T cell repertoires in COVID-19. Turning to the study itself: The cDNA or gDNA used as material had been derived from T cells, B-cell-depleted T cells, or PBMCs.

Produced via immunoSEQ multiplex PCR; TCRdb's table is partial and in-frame only. The table has under 200,000 clones, 89% seen once; the top ten hold roughly 0.77%. Input material: PBMCs or T cells enriched from blood (not recorded which). The chain combines TRBV3-1 (or the pseudogene TRBV3-2) with TRBJ2-7; 7 bases map to TRBD2. This TCR was recovered from a young woman who had recovered from COVID-19. CDR3 nucleotides: TGTGCCAGCAGCCAAGCTGCATTGGGCCCGGGGGGATACGAGCAGTACTTC. Its protein is CASSQAALGPGGYEQYF.